This T cell receptor (beta chain) was profiled in a study of cytomegalovirus exposure and HLA in healthy donors. Study in general: Of 300 to 450 genotyped donors, roughly 86% clustered with self-reported Caucasian donors. Study-level findings and limits: An analysis done earlier found most TCR beta V segments productive about 90% or about 30% of the time. Presence/absence analyses assumed roughly uniform sequencing depth across donors.

The study ran its PCR with 60 Vbeta and 13 Jbeta primers. The table came from immunoSEQ multiplex PCR; TCRdb's copy has only in-frame clones and leaves some out. This sample contains roughly 60,000 clones. The junction had 10 bases not matched to a gene; V was cut back by 2 bases and J by 2 bases. The CDR3 sequence is 17 residues long. Germline CDR1 reads MGHDK; CDR2 reads SYGVNS. Details on this clone: Its specificity is unknown.

The clonotype was recovered from a woman aged 18-29 years in good health and CMV-seronegative. The chain combines TRBV25-1 with TRBJ2-5, with 8 bases aligning to TRBD2. The sequenced material came from PBMCs. The CDR3 here is CASSEAPLADLQETQYF. The CDR3 DNA reads as TGTGCCAGCAGTGAAGCCCCACTAGCGGATCTACAAGAGACCCAGTACTTC.